This T cell receptor beta chain is drawn from a study of T cell clones after liver transplantation. Study at large: A pre-transplant mixed lymphocyte reaction with TCRbeta sequencing defined graft-donor-reactive clones followed in post-transplant blood. Standard immunosuppression, with no induction, continued until 12-24 months after transplant.

By share of the sample, this clone is hyperexpanded. Its antigen is not identified. General observations from the study: A larger donor-reactive than third-party decline suggested partial antigen-specific deletion.

The CDR3 totals 13 residues. CDR1 WNHNN and CDR2 SYGVQD come from the germline V gene (reference sequence). Trimming took 9 bases from V and 3 from J, leaving 14 bases between them. The table came from immunoSEQ multiplex PCR; TCRdb's copy has only in-frame clones and leaves some out. Here the sample spans roughly 20,000 clones, over 75% being singletons. This sequence was found in a human patient who received a liver transplant. Some of the T cells might come from the graft donor. J is TRBJ1-1 and V is TRBV10-1; D is ambiguous. Sequencing used CD8+ T cells from blood, obtained less than 50 months after liver transplant. This CDR3 reads CASPLKEDTEAFF. Written as DNA, the CDR3 is TGCGCCAGTCCCCTCAAAGAGGACACTGAAGCTTTCTTT.